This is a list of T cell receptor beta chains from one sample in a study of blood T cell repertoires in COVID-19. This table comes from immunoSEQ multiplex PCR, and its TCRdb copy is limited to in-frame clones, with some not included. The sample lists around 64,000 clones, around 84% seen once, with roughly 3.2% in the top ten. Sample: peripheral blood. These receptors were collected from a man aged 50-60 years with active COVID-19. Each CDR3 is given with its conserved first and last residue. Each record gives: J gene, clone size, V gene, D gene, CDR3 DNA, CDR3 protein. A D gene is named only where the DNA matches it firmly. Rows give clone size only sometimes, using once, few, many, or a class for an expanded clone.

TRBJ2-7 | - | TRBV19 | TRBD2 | TGTGCCAGTAGCAATGTGCTGGGGGGAGGGTACTACGAGCAGTACTTC | CASSNVLGGGYYEQYF
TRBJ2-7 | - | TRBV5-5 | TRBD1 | TGTGCCAGCAGCTTGGGAATGGGACAGGGCACCTACGAGCAGTACTTC | CASSLGMGQGTYEQYF
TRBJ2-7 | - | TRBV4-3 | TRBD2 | TGCGCCAGCAGCCAAGCACTAGCGGGCGCCTACGAGCAGTACTTC | CASSQALAGAYEQYF
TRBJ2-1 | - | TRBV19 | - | TGTGCCAGTAGTATTAGGAGTGAGCAGTTCTTC | CASSIRSEQFF
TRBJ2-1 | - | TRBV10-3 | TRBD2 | TGTGCCATCAAATCTGGACTAGCGGGAACCTACAATGAGCAGTTCTTC | CAIKSGLAGTYNEQFF
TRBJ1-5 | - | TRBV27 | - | TGTGCCAGCAGTTTACGCAGGGGAAATAGCAATCAGCCCCAGCATTTT | CASSLRRGNSNQPQHF
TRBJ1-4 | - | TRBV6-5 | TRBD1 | TGTGCCAGCAGGAGGACAGGGGCTAATGAAAAACTGTTTTTT | CASRRTGANEKLFF
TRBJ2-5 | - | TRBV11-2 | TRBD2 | TGTGCCAGCAGCTTAGACCCAGCGGGGGATGAGACCCAGTACTTC | CASSLDPAGDETQYF
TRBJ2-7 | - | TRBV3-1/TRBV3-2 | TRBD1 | TGTGCCAGCAGCCGTGGGACAGGGGGCAATGAGCAGTACTTC | CASSRGTGGNEQYF
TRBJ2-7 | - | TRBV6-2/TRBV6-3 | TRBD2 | TGTGCCAGCAGCTTACAGGCGGGGGACTACGAGCAGTACTTC | CASSLQAGDYEQYF
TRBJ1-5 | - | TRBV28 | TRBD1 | TGTGCCAGCAGTTTGACAGGGCGCCAGCCCCAGCATTTT | CASSLTGRQPQHF
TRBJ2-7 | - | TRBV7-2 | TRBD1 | TGTGCCAGCAGTTGGGACAGGGGGGTGTACGAGCAGTACTTC | CASSWDRGVYEQYF
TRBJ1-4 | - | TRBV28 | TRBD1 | TGTGCCAGCGGAGACAGGGGAGGGGAAAAACTGTTTTTT | CASGDRGGEKLFF
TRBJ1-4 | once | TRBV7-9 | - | TGTGCCAGCAGCTTAGCAGCCGCAAATGAAAAACTGTTTTTT | CASSLAAANEKLFF
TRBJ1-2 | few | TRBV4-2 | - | TGTGCCAGCAGCCAAGTATCTGGGCAAAATGGCTACACCTTC | CASSQVSGQNGYTF